These 29 T cell receptor beta chains were all obtained from the same sample, sequenced in a study of blood T cell repertoires in COVID-19. The data were produced by immunoSEQ multiplex PCR, yet TCRdb's version contains in-frame clones alone and is incomplete. The sample includes approximately 250,000 clones, roughly 82% seen only once; the top ten take about 6%. The sample comprised peripheral blood. The receptors originated from a woman older than 75 with COVID-19, enrolled during active disease.

Written as DNA, the CDR3 is TGTGCCAGCAGTTTCGACCCGCGGGGTAAGATGTTTTTT. This sequence encodes CASSFDPRGKMFF. The V gene is TRBV2, the J gene TRBJ1-4; D not certain. The CDR3 has 13 residues. Germline CDR1 and CDR2: SNHLY and FYNNEI. V lost 5 bases to trimming and J lost 15 bases, with 19 bases between them.

The chain combines TRBV11-3 with TRBJ2-5, with 12 bases matching TRBD1. The CDR3 extends over 19 amino acids. V gave up 1 base and J gave up 4 bases; unmatched junction bases: 13. Germline CDR1 and CDR2: SGHNT and YENEEA. The chain's CDR3 is CASSLGPPGQGAPRETQYF. The CDR3 DNA is TGTGCCAGCAGCTTAGGCCCCCCGGGACAGGGGGCTCCCAGAGAGACCCAGTACTTC.

The chain uses TRBV3-1 (or the pseudogene TRBV3-2) and TRBJ1-4, with a tentative D call TRBD1 (5 bases). The germline V gene has CDR1 LGHDT and CDR2 YNNKEL (reference sequence). There are 14 residues in the CDR3. Trimming removed 3 bases at V and 5 bases at J, with 10 bases between. The CDR3 loop reads CASSQGLMNEKLFF. For the CDR3, the DNA is TGTGCCAGCAGCCAGGGACTTATGAATGAAAAACTGTTTTTT.

V gene TRBV5-1 combines with J gene TRBJ2-7, with D tentatively TRBD1 (5 bases). The V gene's germline CDR1 is SGHRS and CDR2 YFSETQ. Trimming pared 0 bases from V and 9 bases from J, leaving 16 bases between. This CDR3 has 14 amino acids. The CDR3 coding sequence is TGCGCCAGCAGCTTGGAAGGGGTCTATCAAGGGCAGTACTTC. It encodes CASSLEGVYQGQYF. Full variable domain (remainder filled in from reference TRBV5-1 and TRBJ2-7): KAGVTQTPRYLIKTRGQQVTLSCSPISGHRSVSWYQQTPGQGLQFLFEYFSETQRNKGNFPGRFSGRQFSNSRSEMNVSTLELGDSALYLCASSLEGVYQGQYFGPGTRLTVT.

This chain connects TRBV19 to TRBJ1-4, with TRBD1 as a possible D gene (6 bases). Germline CDR1 LNHDA, CDR2 SQIVND (reference sequence). CDR3 length equals 15 residues. Trimming shortened V by 3 bases and J by 3 bases, and 11 bases separated the two germline ends. This CDR3 reads CASSIGQTANEKLFF. Here the CDR3 DNA reads TGTGCCAGTAGTATTGGACAGACCGCTAATGAAAAACTGTTTTTT.

The rearrangement joins TRBV12-2 to TRBJ2-7; the D call in the table, TRBD1, was not verified against the DNA. TRBV12-2 is described as a pseudogene. CDR3 length: 16 amino acids. The CDR3 reads CASRIRQAEKTYEQYF. CDR3 DNA sequence: TGTGCAAGTCGCATTAGACAGGCAGAGAAAACCTACGAGCAGTACTTC.

The chain links TRBV6-6 to TRBJ1-1; unclear D gene. Looked up from germline, CDR1 is MNHNY and CDR2 is SVGAGI (reference sequence). The CDR3 contains 16 residues. V was cut by 5 bases and J by 5 bases, with 21 bases left in between. CDR3 nucleotides: TGTGCCAGCAGTCCGCAGCGGGTGAAGGGAGAGACTGAAGCTTTCTTT. Its protein is CASSPQRVKGETEAFF.

Remarks on this clone: This CDR3 is also generated by other DNA sequences in the sample. The rearrangement links TRBV18 to TRBJ1-5; the D gene is possibly TRBD1 (6 bases). This CDR3 is 13 amino acids long. Germline lookup yields CDR1 KGHSH and CDR2 LQKENI. V lost 5 bases and J lost 4, with 9 bases in between. CDR3 nucleotides: TGTGCCAGCTCAAGTGACAGGAATCAGCCCCAGCATTTT. This codes for CASSSDRNQPQHF.

In this sample, this clone turned up once. V and J are TRBV10-3 and TRBJ2-3; 8 bases are shared with TRBD1. CDR1 is ENHRY, CDR2 SYGVKD, per germline. With V trimmed by 3 bases and J by 0 bases, 11 bases remained unmatched. This CDR3 is built from 18 residues. CDR3 loop: CAISDRRGDRGSTDTQYF. Written as DNA, the CDR3 is TGTGCCATCAGTGATCGCCGGGGAGACAGGGGAAGCACAGATACGCAGTATTTT.

The rearrangement uses TRBV6-5 and TRBJ1-2; the D is unclear. CDR3 length equals 12 residues. V was pared by 6 bases and J by 6 bases, with 11 bases between. The germline V gene encodes CDR1 MNHEY and CDR2 SVGAGI. This CDR3 reads CASSRLGDGYTF. CDR3 nucleotides: TGTGCCAGCAGCCGACTCGGGGATGGCTACACCTTC.

The CDR3: CASSRGTSEGTGELFF. As DNA, the CDR3 is TGTGCCAGCAGCCGTGGGACTAGCGAGGGCACCGGGGAGCTGTTTTTT. The chain links TRBV5-4 to TRBJ2-2; TRBD2 agrees at 10 bases. The V segment lost 4 bases and the J segment 4 bases; nucleotides outside the gene matches: 7. This CDR3 region has 16 residues. In germline, CDR1 is SGHNT, CDR2 YYREEE (reference sequence).

The chain recombines TRBV6-1 with TRBJ2-7; 7 bases line up with TRBD1. CDR1 is MNHNS, CDR2 SASEGT, per germline. The V and J ends lost 1 base and 2 bases, in that order; junction bases with no gene match: 5. There are 15 residues in the CDR3. CDR3 sequence: CASSEVTGAPYEQYF. Here the CDR3 DNA reads TGTGCCAGCAGTGAAGTAACAGGGGCCCCCTACGAGCAGTACTTC.

Comment on this clone: The sample carries other DNA sequences with the same CDR3. V gene TRBV7-9 combines with J gene TRBJ1-4; TRBD1 agrees at 9 bases. The V gene's germline CDR1 is SEHNR and CDR2 FQNEAQ (reference sequence). After removal of 3 bases from V and 7 bases from J, the junction contained 3 bases not matched to a gene. CDR3 length: 14 residues. DNA for the CDR3: TGTGCCAGCAGCTTGGGACAGGGATCTGAAAAACTGTTTTTT. It codes for CASSLGQGSEKLFF.

This chain connects TRBV6-5 to TRBJ1-1; D unclear. The CDR3 spans 15 residues. Germline lookup yields CDR1 MNHEY and CDR2 SVGAGI. Trimming removed 4 bases from V and 4 bases from J, with 16 bases in between. The CDR3 nucleotides are TGTGCCAGCAGTTTGTTGGAGGGCCGTGGCACTGAAGCTTTCTTT. Amino acid sequence: CASSLLEGRGTEAFF.

The genes are TRBV4-1 and TRBJ2-1; 12 bases are shared with TRBD2. The CDR3 contains 16 residues. The V and J ends lost 3 bases and 8 bases, in that order; junction bases with no gene match: 8. Germline V lookup: CDR1 MGHRA, CDR2 YSYEKL. In DNA form, the CDR3 reads TGCGCCAGCAGCCAGGAGCTAGCGGGGGGGCGGGATGAGCAGTTCTTC. Translating it yields CASSQELAGGRDEQFF.

This chain joins TRBV2 and TRBJ1-4; D may be TRBD1 (5 bases). This CDR3 is 14 amino acids long. The V end lost 7 bases, the J end lost 5 bases, and 14 bases lay between the germline ends. CDR1 SNHLY and CDR2 FYNNEI come from the germline V gene. CDR3 sequence reads: CASTPQSGNEKLFF. Written as DNA, the CDR3 is TGTGCCAGCACCCCCCAGTCAGGGAATGAAAAACTGTTTTTT.

The chain links TRBV19 to TRBJ2-2; D is ambiguous. The V gene lost 6 bases and the J gene lost 2 bases, with 10 bases spanning the gap. CDR1 is LNHDA and CDR2 is SQIVND in the germline V gene (reference sequence). This CDR3 is 14 amino acids long. The CDR3 nucleotides read TGTGCCAGTAGAACTTCGCCTAACACCGGGGAGCTGTTTTTT. Protein sequence: CASRTSPNTGELFF.

The chain uses TRBV12-3 or TRBV12-4 and TRBJ1-6; 9 positions agree with TRBD1. The CDR3 covers 13 residues. Trimming at V came to 8 bases and at J to 7 bases, leaving 3 bases not matched to a gene. Written as DNA, the CDR3 is TGTGCCAGCTCGGGACAGGGAAATTCACCCCTCCACTTT. Its translation: CASSGQGNSPLHF.

For the CDR3, the DNA is TGTGCCATCAGTGATGGGGCAGCAACCTATGGCTACACCTTC. It encodes CAISDGAATYGYTF. The rearrangement joins TRBV10-3 to TRBJ1-2, with TRBD1 as a possible D gene (5 bases). Looked up from germline, CDR1 is ENHRY and CDR2 is SYGVKD. This CDR3 spans 14 amino acids. Trimming took off 3 bases at V and 4 bases at J, with 12 bases between the two ends.

The chain couples TRBV28 to TRBJ1-5, with 7 bases fitting TRBD1. J was trimmed by 1 base and V by 3 bases; bases with no gene match: 6. The CDR3 spans 16 residues. CDR1 MDHEN and CDR2 SYDVKM come from the germline V gene. CDR3 residues: CASSLTRRGSNQPQHF. The CDR3 DNA reads as TGTGCCAGCAGTTTGACGCGCAGGGGGAGCAATCAGCCCCAGCATTTT.

This clone has a handful of counts. This sequence joins TRBV5-1 and TRBJ1-6, with a tentative D call TRBD1 (5 bases). Germline-derived CDR1 and CDR2 are SGHRS and YFSETQ. Trimming removed 3 bases from V and 0 bases from J, with 10 bases in between. The CDR3 sequence is 16 residues long. The CDR3 here is CASSYQGSSYNSPLHF. The CDR3 nucleotides read TGCGCCAGCAGCTACCAGGGCAGCTCCTATAATTCACCCCTCCACTTT.

The V and J genes are TRBV7-6 and TRBJ2-7; 7 nucleotides match TRBD2. With 5 bases clipped from V and 5 bases from J, the junction kept 6 bases outside the gene matches. This CDR3 contains 13 residues. CDR1 is SGHVS and CDR2 is FNYEAQ in the germline V gene. The chain's CDR3 is CASSAGRVHEQYV. The CDR3 DNA reads TGTGCCAGCAGCGCAGGGAGGGTCCACGAGCAGTACGTC.

The chain couples TRBV27 to TRBJ1-4, with D possibly TRBD1 on 6 matching bases. CDR1 and CDR2 (germline): MNHEY, SMNVEV (reference sequence). The CDR3 has 15 amino acids. V was pared by 3 bases and J by 8 bases, with 16 bases between. The CDR3 is CASSLGAGYWEKLFF. The CDR3 nucleotides read TGTGCCAGCAGTTTGGGGGCAGGTTATTGGGAAAAACTGTTTTTT.

The chain joins TRBV5-1 to TRBJ1-2; D may be TRBD1 (5 bases). Germline CDR1 and CDR2: SGHRS and YFSETQ. There are 13 residues in the CDR3. Trimming cost V 0 bases and J 8 bases, with 11 bases left between them. This CDR3 reads CASSLGQGKGYTF. CDR3 nucleotides: TGCGCCAGCAGCTTGGGGCAGGGTAAGGGCTACACCTTC.

This CDR3 reads CASSPPVAGFDHGYTF. The CDR3 DNA follows: TGTGCCAGCTCACCACCGGTCGCGGGGTTCGATCATGGCTACACCTTC. The chain uses TRBV18 and TRBJ1-2; no reliable D call. V was clipped by 0 bases and J by 6 bases, with 17 bases between them. This CDR3 has 16 residues. The V gene's germline CDR1 is KGHSH and CDR2 LQKENI.

The chain links TRBV14 to TRBJ2-3; 7 positions match TRBD2. Germline V gives CDR1 SGHDN, CDR2 FVKESK. The CDR3 length is 15 residues. The junction had 3 bases not matched to a gene; V was cut back by 1 base and J by 2 bases. CDR3 sequence reads: CASSQVAGLTDTQYF. The CDR3 coding sequence is TGTGCCAGCAGCCAAGTAGCGGGTCTCACAGATACGCAGTATTTT.

The genes are TRBV3-1 (or the pseudogene TRBV3-2) and TRBJ1-2; 7 positions agree with TRBD1. This CDR3 is built from 13 residues. With V trimmed by 2 bases and J by 6 bases, 3 bases remained unmatched. Per germline, CDR1 LGHDT and CDR2 YNNKEL (reference sequence). The CDR3 DNA follows: TGTGCCAGCAGCCAAAACAGGGGACATGGCTACACCTTC. This codes for CASSQNRGHGYTF.

The J gene is TRBJ1-6, the V gene TRBV18; a weak D match, TRBD1 (5 bases). The CDR3 extends over 16 amino acids. The V gene's germline CDR1 is KGHSH and CDR2 LQKENI. The ends were cut back, 4 bases at V and 7 bases at J, with 17 bases in the middle. The CDR3 DNA is TGTGCCAGCTCACTCGGAGGGTCCTCAGGGAATTCACCCCTCCACTTT. Translation gives CASSLGGSSGNSPLHF.

About this clone itself: Distinct nucleotide sequences in the sample also encode this CDR3. V and J are TRBV6-5 and TRBJ2-3; TRBD1 agrees at 11 bases. Per germline, CDR1 MNHEY and CDR2 SVGAGI. With V trimmed by 0 bases and J by 3 bases, 2 bases remained unmatched. CDR3 length: 16 residues. The CDR3 nucleotides read TGTGCCAGCAGTTACTCCGGGACAGGGGGGACAGATACGCAGTATTTT. As protein: CASSYSGTGGTDTQYF.